Listed below are T cell receptor beta chains from one sample, sequenced in a study of radiotherapy plus CTLA-4 blockade in lung cancer. Using immunoSEQ multiplex PCR, the repertoire was profiled, and TCRdb retains in-frame clones only, with some absent. Of 51,000 or so clones listed, nearly 90% were seen once; the top ten hold around 7.6%. This sample comprised peripheral blood, obtained from a patient treated with radiotherapy plus ipilimumab. Source of these receptors: a human donor with non-small cell lung cancer whose response to radiotherapy plus ipilimumab could not be evaluated. CDR3s include the opening cysteine and the closing phenylalanine or tryptophan. Fields, in order: J gene, D gene, V gene, clone size, CDR3 protein, CDR3 DNA. The D gene is left open where the match is weak. Clone size appears in some rows only: once, few, many, or a class for an expanded clone.

TRBJ2-7 | - | TRBV4-1 | - | CASNPKAGVYEQYF | TGCGCCAGCAACCCAAAGGCAGGGGTCTACGAGCAGTACTTC
TRBJ2-1 | - | TRBV5-1 | - | CASSEGGNEQFF | TGCGCCAGCAGCGAGGGTGGTAATGAGCAGTTCTTC
TRBJ2-7 | - | TRBV10-1 | - | CASSESGSYEQYF | TGCGCCAGCAGTGAGTCGGGGAGCTACGAGCAGTACTTC
TRBJ2-7 | - | TRBV11-2 | - | CASSLGLEGGKQYF | TGTGCCAGCAGCTTAGGTTTAGAGGGTGGAAAGCAGTACTTC
TRBJ2-1 | TRBD2 | TRBV5-6 | - | CASSLGLASNEQFF | TGTGCCAGCAGCTTGGGACTAGCAAGTAATGAGCAGTTCTTC
TRBJ1-4 | - | TRBV25-1 | - | CASSEAGANEKLFF | TGTGCCAGCAGTGAAGCAGGGGCGAATGAAAAACTGTTTTTT
TRBJ1-1 | TRBD1 | TRBV7-9 | - | CASSSRSGQGDAEAFF | TGTGCCAGCAGCTCGAGATCGGGACAGGGGGACGCTGAAGCTTTCTTT
TRBJ2-7 | - | TRBV5-4 | few | CASSLNRGTYEQYF | TGTGCCAGCAGCTTGAATCGGGGGACCTACGAGCAGTACTTC
TRBJ2-1 | - | TRBV4-3 | - | CASSPRVVARDNEQFF | TGCGCCAGCAGCCCGAGGGTAGTAGCGAGGGACAATGAGCAGTTCTTC
TRBJ2-1 | - | TRBV4-3 | - | CASSQDWASPSNEQFF | TGCGCCAGCAGCCAAGACTGGGCGTCTCCGTCGAATGAGCAGTTCTTC
TRBJ1-2 | TRBD1 | TRBV29-1 | once | CSASRGQGHYGYTF | TGCAGCGCTTCGAGAGGACAGGGGCACTATGGCTACACCTTC
TRBJ1-1 | - | TRBV10-1 | - | CASRERENTEAFF | TGCGCCAGCAGAGAACGGGAGAACACTGAAGCTTTCTTT
TRBJ1-2 | - | TRBV5-1 | - | CATAGSSNGYTF | TGCGCCACCGCAGGGTCCTCTAATGGCTACACCTTC
TRBJ1-1 | - | TRBV7-8 | - | CASSSIGTAVMNTEAFF | TGTGCCAGCAGCTCAATAGGGACTGCCGTCATGAACACTGAAGCTTTCTTT
TRBJ2-1 | - | TRBV12-2 | - | CASRLKLAGACNEQFF | TGTGCAAGTCGCCTTAAACTAGCGGGAGCGTGTAATGAGCAGTTCTTC
TRBJ1-5 | - | TRBV28 | - | CASSPRNQPQHF | TGTGCCAGCAGTCCGAGGAATCAGCCCCAGCATTTT
TRBJ2-7 | - | TRBV5-4 | - | CASSFGRGKDEQYF | TGTGCCAGCAGCTTTGGTCGCGGGAAGGACGAGCAGTACTTC
TRBJ1-4 | - | TRBV7-9 | - | CASSLLGQFQEKLFF | TGTGCCAGCAGCCTGCTCGGACAGTTCCAGGAAAAACTGTTTTTT
TRBJ2-3 | TRBD2 | TRBV30 | few | CARETSGDTQYF | TGTGCCCGAGAGACTAGCGGAGATACGCAGTATTTT
TRBJ2-7 | TRBD1 | TRBV7-9 | - | CASSFGQGYEQYF | TGTGCCAGCAGCTTTGGACAGGGCTACGAGCAGTACTTC
TRBJ2-7 | - | TRBV6-6 | - | CASISRGYEQYF | TGTGCCAGCATTTCGCGGGGCTACGAGCAGTACTTC
TRBJ2-3 | TRBD2 | TRBV6-5 | once | CASRAGTNPTDTQYF | TGTGCCAGCAGGGCAGGGACTAACCCCACAGATACGCAGTATTTT
TRBJ2-4 | TRBD1 | TRBV5-1 | - | CASSVAVQGATQVAKNIQYF | TGCGCCAGCAGCGTGGCGGTGCAGGGGGCCACCCAGGTGGCCAAAAACATTCAGTACTTC
TRBJ2-7 | TRBD1 | TRBV29-1 | - | CSVTRDRGWDEQYF | TGCAGCGTAACCCGGGACAGGGGATGGGACGAGCAGTACTTC
TRBJ1-1 | TRBD1 | TRBV2 | few | CASQQGATEAFF | TGTGCCAGCCAGCAGGGGGCCACTGAAGCTTTCTTT
TRBJ2-2 | - | TRBV9 | - | CASSVEAGPTGELFF | TGTGCCAGCAGCGTAGAAGCGGGTCCCACCGGGGAGCTGTTTTTT
TRBJ1-2 | TRBD1 | TRBV7-2 | - | CASSWRDRGTAITF | TGTGCCAGCAGCTGGCGGGACAGGGGAACGGCGATCACCTTC
TRBJ2-1 | TRBD1 | TRBV9 | - | CASSTGQRSSYNEQFF | TGTGCCAGCAGCACGGGACAGCGGAGCTCCTACAATGAGCAGTTCTTC
TRBJ1-6 | TRBD1 | TRBV5-1 | - | CASSLQGARGGSYNSPLHF | TGCGCCAGCAGCTTACAGGGGGCGCGCGGGGGCTCCTATAATTCACCCCTCCACTTT
TRBJ2-7 | TRBD1 | TRBV2 | - | CASSERRTGASPYF | TGTGCCAGCAGTGAACGGAGGACAGGGGCCTCCCCGTACTTC
TRBJ1-5 | - | TRBV28 | - | CASSSGVLNYQPQHF | TGTGCCAGCAGTTCAGGGGTTCTCAATTACCAGCCCCAGCATTTT
TRBJ1-1 | TRBD1 | TRBV29-1 | - | CSVEGQGAGTEAFF | TGCAGCGTTGAAGGACAGGGGGCAGGGACTGAAGCTTTCTTT
TRBJ1-5 | TRBD1 | TRBV11-2 | - | CASSMGTGGNQPQHF | TGTGCCAGCAGCATGGGGACAGGGGGCAATCAGCCCCAGCATTTT
TRBJ1-5 | - | TRBV9 | - | CASSVDGSNQPQHF | TGTGCCAGCAGCGTAGACGGGAGCAATCAGCCCCAGCATTTT
TRBJ2-1 | - | TRBV4-3 | - | CASSLKKGSGGYYNEQFF | TGCGCCAGCAGCCTTAAAAAGGGGTCTGGCGGATACTACAATGAGCAGTTCTTC
TRBJ1-5 | - | TRBV28 | - | CASSLPGGINQPQHF | TGTGCCAGCAGTTTACCGGGGGGAATCAATCAGCCCCAGCATTTT
TRBJ1-1 | - | TRBV28 | - | CASRVGGSTEAFF | TGTGCCAGCAGGGTCGGAGGGAGCACTGAAGCTTTCTTT
TRBJ2-1 | TRBD2 | TRBV6-5 | - | CASSSGLAGAYNEQFF | TGTGCCAGCAGTTCTGGACTAGCGGGGGCCTACAATGAGCAGTTCTTC
TRBJ2-1 | - | TRBV5-6 | - | CASIRSGEQFF | TGTGCCAGCATCCGGTCTGGTGAGCAGTTCTTC
TRBJ1-4 | - | TRBV4-1 | - | CASSQGQVATNEKLFF | TGCGCCAGCAGCCAAGGGCAGGTTGCAACTAATGAAAAACTGTTTTTT
TRBJ1-2 | TRBD1 | TRBV7-2 | - | CASSLTGGNYGYTF | TGTGCCAGCAGCTTGACAGGGGGTAACTATGGCTACACCTTC
TRBJ1-1 | - | TRBV25-1 | - | CASSATGRTTGNTEAFF | TGTGCCAGCAGTGCGACAGGCCGGACGACTGGGAACACTGAAGCTTTCTTT
TRBJ2-1 | TRBD2 | TRBV7-9 | once | CASSLLAGRYNEQFF | TGTGCCAGCAGCTTGTTAGCGGGAAGGTACAATGAGCAGTTCTTC
TRBJ2-7 | TRBD2 | TRBV19 | - | CASSIAGLATYEQYF | TGTGCCAGTAGTATAGCGGGACTAGCGACCTACGAGCAGTACTTC
TRBJ1-2 | TRBD1 | TRBV6-5 | - | CASSRDRGYGYTF | TGTGCCAGCAGCCGGGACAGGGGCTATGGCTACACCTTC
TRBJ2-2 | - | TRBV28 | - | CASSPPPLSGTGELFF | TGTGCCAGCAGTCCCCCCCCTCTCAGCGGCACCGGGGAGCTGTTTTTT